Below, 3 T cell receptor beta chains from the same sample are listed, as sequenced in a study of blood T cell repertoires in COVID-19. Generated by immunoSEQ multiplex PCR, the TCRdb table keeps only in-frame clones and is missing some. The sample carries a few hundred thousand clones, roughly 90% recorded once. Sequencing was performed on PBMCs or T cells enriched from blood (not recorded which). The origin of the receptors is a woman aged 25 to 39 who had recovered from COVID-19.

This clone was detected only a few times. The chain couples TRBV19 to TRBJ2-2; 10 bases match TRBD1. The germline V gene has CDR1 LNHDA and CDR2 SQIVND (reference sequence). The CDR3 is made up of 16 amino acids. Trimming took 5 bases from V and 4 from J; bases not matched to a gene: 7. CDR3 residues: CASSLGTGAVTGELFF. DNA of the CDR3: TGTGCCAGTAGTCTAGGGACAGGGGCGGTCACCGGGGAGCTGTTTTTT.

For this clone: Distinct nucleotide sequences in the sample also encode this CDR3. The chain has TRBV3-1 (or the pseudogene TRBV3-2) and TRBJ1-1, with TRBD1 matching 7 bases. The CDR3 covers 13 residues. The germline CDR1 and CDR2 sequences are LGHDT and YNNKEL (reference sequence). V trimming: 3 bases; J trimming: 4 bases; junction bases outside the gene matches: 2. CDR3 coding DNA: TGTGCCAGCAGCCAGCAGGGGGGCACTGAAGCTTTCTTT. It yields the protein CASSQQGGTEAFF.

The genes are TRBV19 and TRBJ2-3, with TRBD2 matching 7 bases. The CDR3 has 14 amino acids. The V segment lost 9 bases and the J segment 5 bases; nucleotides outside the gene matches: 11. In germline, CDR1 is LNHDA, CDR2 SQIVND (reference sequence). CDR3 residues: CASQVREEGDTQYF. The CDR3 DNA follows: TGTGCCAGCCAAGTACGGGAGGAAGGAGATACGCAGTATTTT.